This T cell receptor (beta chain) was found in a study of T cell repertoires in cytomegalovirus infection. Study-level background: Matching HLA type, along with CMV infection, was indicated by public TCR beta signatures. Study-level points and caveats: Ex vivo responses were dominated by HLA-C-restricted CMV-specific TCR beta clonotypes. The cumulative frequency of public TCR beta families identified carriers of CMV plus the relevant HLA.

Germline CDR1 PRHDT, CDR2 FYEKMQ (reference sequence). The length of the CDR3 is 15 residues. Trimming removed 5 bases from V and 8 bases from J; junction bases left unmatched: 7. MiXCR, run by TCRdb on the reads, gives a single entry per CDR3 protein. This table has approximately 630,000 distinct CDR3 sequences, 20% to 30% appearing once. On this clonotype itself: No antigen is known for it.

The specimen was CD8+ T cells from PBMCs. The chain uses TRBV13 and TRBJ1-6; 9 bases align to TRBD1. The sequence derives from a human donor in good health (CMV status not recorded). Some clones in this sample may be carry-over from other donors' samples. The DNA of the CDR3 is TGTGCCAGCAGCGCGACCGGGACAGGGTATTCACCCCTCCACTTT. Translated, it gives CASSATGTGYSPLHF.